Sequencing of this T cell receptor (beta chain) was carried out in a study of blood T cell repertoires in COVID-19. Germline values: CDR1 SGDLS, CDR2 YYNGEE. Trimming cost V 2 bases and J 3 bases, with 15 bases left between them. CDR3 length: 15 amino acids. The repertoire was sequenced with immunoSEQ multiplex PCR; TCRdb's copy has only in-frame clones and lacks some. In the table there are 69,000 or so clones, 70% to 85% of which are singletons. The chain combines TRBV9 with TRBJ2-7; D ambiguous. Sequencing input: peripheral blood. This sequence was found in a man in his forties or fifties with COVID-19, enrolled during active disease. CDR3: CASSVDSRNIYEQYF. CDR3 in DNA: TGTGCCAGCAGCGTCGATTCAAGAAACATCTACGAGCAGTACTTC. Based on the CDR3 plus reference TRBV9 and TRBJ2-7, the full variable domain is DSGVTQTPKHLITATGQRVTLRCSPRSGDLSVYWYQQSLDQGLQFLIQYYNGEERAKGNILERFSAQQFPDLHSELNLSSLELGDSALYFCASSVDSRNIYEQYFGPGTRLTVT.